This is a list of T cell receptor beta chains from one sample in a study of response to subunit inactivated influenza vaccine. From the RT-PCR reads, TCRdb called clonotypes with MiXCR, one entry per CDR3 protein. The sample lists 860,000 or so distinct CDR3 sequences, around 20% seen once, with 10% in the top ten. The source material was PBMCs from blood, sampled more than 4 days after vaccination. These receptor sequences come from a man between 45 and 60 years old who received an inactivated influenza vaccine. CDR3s include the opening cysteine and the closing phenylalanine or tryptophan. Fields, in order: D gene, V gene, J gene, CDR3 length, clone size, CDR3 DNA, CDR3 protein. A D gene is named only where the DNA matches it firmly. The size field is filled for only some rows; it gives once, few, many or a size class.

D gene: TRBD2; V gene: TRBV11-1; J gene: TRBJ2-5; CDR3 length: 12; clone size: few; CDR3 DNA: TGTGCCAGCAGCTTTAGCGGGGGGGGTATGGACTTC; CDR3 protein: CASSFSGGGMDF
D gene: NA; V gene: TRBV9; J gene: TRBJ2-3; CDR3 length: 15; clone size: NA; CDR3 DNA: TGTGCCAGCAGCGAGAGCGGAACCCGGGTCGATACGCAGTATTTT; CDR3 protein: CASSESGTRVDTQYF
D gene: NA; V gene: TRBV12-3/TRBV12-4; J gene: TRBJ2-7; CDR3 length: 15; clone size: many; CDR3 DNA: TGTGCCAGCAGTTTTAGTCTCCCTAGCGCCCACGAGCAGTACTTC; CDR3 protein: CASSFSLPSAHEQYF
D gene: TRBD2; V gene: TRBV20-1; J gene: TRBJ2-3; CDR3 length: 14; clone size: NA; CDR3 DNA: TGCAGTGCGCCACTAGCGGTTAGCACAGATACGCAGTATTTT; CDR3 protein: CSAPLAVSTDTQYF
D gene: NA; V gene: TRBV28; J gene: TRBJ2-1; CDR3 length: 13; clone size: NA; CDR3 DNA: TGTGCCAGCAGTTCCGGGACTTCCGAATTGCGGTTCTTC; CDR3 protein: CASSSGTSELRFF
D gene: TRBD1; V gene: TRBV27; J gene: TRBJ1-4; CDR3 length: 14; clone size: few; CDR3 DNA: TGTGCCAGCGCAAAACAGGGGGCGAGTGAAAAACTGTTTTTT; CDR3 protein: CASAKQGASEKLFF
D gene: NA; V gene: TRBV3-1; J gene: TRBJ2-5; CDR3 length: 13; clone size: NA; CDR3 DNA: TGTGCCAGCAGATCGACTTTGATAGAGACCCAGTACTTC; CDR3 protein: CASRSTLIETQYF
D gene: TRBD2; V gene: TRBV12-3/TRBV12-4; J gene: TRBJ2-1; CDR3 length: 15; clone size: few; CDR3 DNA: TGTGCCAGCAGTGGGCCGGGACTAGCGGAAACTGAGCAGTTCTTC; CDR3 protein: CASSGPGLAETEQFF
D gene: NA; V gene: TRBV4-1; J gene: TRBJ2-1; CDR3 length: 16; clone size: few; CDR3 DNA: TGCGCCAGCAGCCTGTATCAGGCGGGGACTTACAATGAGCAGTTCTTC; CDR3 protein: CASSLYQAGTYNEQFF
D gene: NA; V gene: TRBV7-2; J gene: TRBJ2-7; CDR3 length: 16; clone size: few; CDR3 DNA: TGTGCCAGCAGCTTAGCGCTGACAGGCTCGACCTACGAGCAGTACTTC; CDR3 protein: CASSLALTGSTYEQYF
D gene: TRBD1; V gene: TRBV7-2; J gene: TRBJ1-2; CDR3 length: 13; clone size: few; CDR3 DNA: TGTGCCAGCAGCATTCGACAGGGCCATGGCTACACCTTC; CDR3 protein: CASSIRQGHGYTF
D gene: NA; V gene: TRBV6-6; J gene: TRBJ2-5; CDR3 length: 13; clone size: few; CDR3 DNA: TGTGCCAGCAGTTACAACGGAAAAGAGACCCAGTACTTC; CDR3 protein: CASSYNGKETQYF
D gene: TRBD2; V gene: TRBV5-1; J gene: TRBJ2-7; CDR3 length: 14; clone size: few; CDR3 DNA: TGCGCCAGCAGCTTGGGGCAGGGAGGGAGCGAGCAGTACTTC; CDR3 protein: CASSLGQGGSEQYF
D gene: TRBD1; V gene: TRBV7-9; J gene: TRBJ2-1; CDR3 length: 16; clone size: NA; CDR3 DNA: TGTGCCAGCAGCTCTAACCGGGACAGACCCTACAATGAGCAGTTCTTC; CDR3 protein: CASSSNRDRPYNEQFF
D gene: NA; V gene: TRBV20-1; J gene: TRBJ2-2; CDR3 length: 13; clone size: few; CDR3 DNA: TGCAGTGCTCTCTGGTCGGTTTCCGGGGAGCTGTTTTTT; CDR3 protein: CSALWSVSGELFF
D gene: NA; V gene: TRBV29-1; J gene: TRBJ2-5; CDR3 length: 13; clone size: few; CDR3 DNA: TGCAGCGTTGAGTCCAGAATCCAAGAGACCCAGTACTTC; CDR3 protein: CSVESRIQETQYF